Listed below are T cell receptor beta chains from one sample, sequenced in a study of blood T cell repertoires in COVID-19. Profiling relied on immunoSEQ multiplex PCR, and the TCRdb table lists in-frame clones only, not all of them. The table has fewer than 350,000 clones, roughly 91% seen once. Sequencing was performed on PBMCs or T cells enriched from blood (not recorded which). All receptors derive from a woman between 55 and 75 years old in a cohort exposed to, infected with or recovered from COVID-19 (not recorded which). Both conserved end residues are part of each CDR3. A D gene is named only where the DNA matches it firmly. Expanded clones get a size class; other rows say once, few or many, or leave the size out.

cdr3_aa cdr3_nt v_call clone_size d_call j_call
CATSAGQVNSPLHF TGTGCCACCAGTGCGGGACAAGTTAATTCACCCCTCCACTTT TRBV24-1 - - TRBJ1-6
CASSQVSGSWNSPLHF TGTGCCAGCAGCCAAGTATCAGGTTCTTGGAATTCACCCCTCCACTTT TRBV3-1/TRBV3-2 - - TRBJ1-6
CASSPIPGLAGTYEQYF TGTGCCAGCAGCCCTATCCCGGGACTAGCGGGAACCTACGAGCAGTACTTC TRBV7-9 - TRBD2 TRBJ2-7
CASSLGLLQPQHF TGTGCCAGCAGTTTAGGACTTCTGCAGCCCCAGCATTTT TRBV28 many - TRBJ1-5
CAWRGTMNTEAFF TGTGCCTGGAGGGGCACAATGAACACTGAAGCTTTCTTT TRBV30 - - TRBJ1-1
CASSPPGTGGNEQFF TGTGCCAGCTCACCACCGGGCACAGGGGGCAATGAGCAGTTCTTC TRBV18 - TRBD1 TRBJ2-1
CASSTGLAGNEQYF TGTGCCAGCAGCACGGGACTAGCGGGAAACGAGCAGTACTTC TRBV28 - TRBD2 TRBJ2-7
CSVGEFGGNQPQHF TGCAGCGTTGGGGAGTTCGGGGGCAATCAGCCCCAGCATTTT TRBV29-1 few - TRBJ1-5
CASSLDSSGVTSYEQYF TGTGCCAGCAGCTTAGATTCTTCGGGGGTGACCTCCTACGAGCAGTACTTC TRBV11-2 - - TRBJ2-7
CASSPTTGTDTQYF TGTGCCAGCAGCCCTACAACAGGGACAGATACGCAGTATTTT TRBV7-3 once - TRBJ2-3
CASSPWTGGAGELFF TGTGCCAGCTCACCGTGGACAGGGGGAGCCGGGGAGCTGTTTTTT TRBV18 - TRBD1 TRBJ2-2
CASSGTLYNYGYTF TGTGCCAGCAGCGGGACACTGTACAACTATGGCTACACCTTC TRBV7-2 - - TRBJ1-2
CASSWSQAGFSYEQYF TGTGCCAGCAGCTGGTCCCAAGCGGGGTTCTCCTACGAGCAGTACTTC TRBV5-6 - TRBD2 TRBJ2-7
CASSPRTSGTGELFF TGTGCCAGCAGCCCCAGGACTAGCGGGACCGGGGAGCTGTTTTTT TRBV5-4 - TRBD2 TRBJ2-2
CASSSPRTGASYEQYF TGTGCCAGCAGTTCCCCCCGGACAGGGGCCTCCTACGAGCAGTACTTC TRBV28 - TRBD1 TRBJ2-7
CASSSDRVASYGYTF TGTGCCAGCAGCTCTGACAGGGTTGCTAGCTATGGCTACACCTTC TRBV5-4 once TRBD1 TRBJ1-2
CASSPPGGIANYGYTF TGTGCCAGCAGCCCCCCCGGGGGGATAGCTAACTATGGCTACACCTTC TRBV7-9 once - TRBJ1-2
CASSLEGAPGNTIYF TGCGCCAGCAGCTTGGAGGGGGCGCCTGGAAACACCATATATTTT TRBV5-1 once TRBD1 TRBJ1-3
CASSYSRSGAGELFF TGTGCCAGCAGTTACTCGAGATCGGGGGCCGGGGAGCTGTTTTTT TRBV6-6 - - TRBJ2-2
CANWAYLISYEQYF TGTGCCAACTGGGCCTACTTAATCTCCTACGAGCAGTACTTC TRBV5-8 - - TRBJ2-7
CASSEPGPRGGNEQFF TGCGCCAGCAGTGAGCCCGGACCCCGAGGGGGTAATGAGCAGTTCTTC TRBV10-2 - - TRBJ2-1
CASSYRTSGGEQFF TGCGCCAGCAGCTACAGGACTAGCGGGGGGGAGCAGTTCTTC TRBV4-1 - TRBD2 TRBJ2-1